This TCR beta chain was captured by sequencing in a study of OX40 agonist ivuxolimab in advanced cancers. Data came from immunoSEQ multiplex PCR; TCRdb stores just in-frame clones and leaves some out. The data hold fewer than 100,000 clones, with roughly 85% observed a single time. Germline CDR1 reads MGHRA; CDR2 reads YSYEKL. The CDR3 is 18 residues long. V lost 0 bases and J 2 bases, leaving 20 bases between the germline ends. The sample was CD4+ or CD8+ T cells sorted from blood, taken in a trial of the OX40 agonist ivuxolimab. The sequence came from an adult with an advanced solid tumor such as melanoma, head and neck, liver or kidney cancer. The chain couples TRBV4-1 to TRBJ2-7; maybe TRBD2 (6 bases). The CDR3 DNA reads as TGCGCCAGCAGCCAAGAGGAGAGCGGAGCGGGCATGGCCTACGAGCAGTACTTC. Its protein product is CASSQEESGAGMAYEQYF.